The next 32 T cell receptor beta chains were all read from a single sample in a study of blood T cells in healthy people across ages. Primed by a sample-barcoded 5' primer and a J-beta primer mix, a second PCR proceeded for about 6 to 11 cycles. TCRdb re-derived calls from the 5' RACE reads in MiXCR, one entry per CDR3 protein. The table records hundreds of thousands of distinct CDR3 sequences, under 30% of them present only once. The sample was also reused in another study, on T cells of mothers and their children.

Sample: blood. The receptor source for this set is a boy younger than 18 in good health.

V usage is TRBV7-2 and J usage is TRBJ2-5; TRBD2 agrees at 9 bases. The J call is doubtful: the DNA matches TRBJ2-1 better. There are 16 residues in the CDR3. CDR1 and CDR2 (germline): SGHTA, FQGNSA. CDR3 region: CASSLVGTSLGNEQFF. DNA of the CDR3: TGTGCCAGCAGCTTAGTGGGGACTAGCCTCGGCAATGAGCAGTTCTTC.

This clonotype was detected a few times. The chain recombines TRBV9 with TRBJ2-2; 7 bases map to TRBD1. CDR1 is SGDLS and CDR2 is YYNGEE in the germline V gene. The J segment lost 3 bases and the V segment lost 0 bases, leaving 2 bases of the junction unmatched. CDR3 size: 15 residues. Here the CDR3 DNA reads TGTGCCAGCAGCGTAGAGGGGGCCGACACCGGGGAGCTGTTTTTT. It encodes CASSVEGADTGELFF.

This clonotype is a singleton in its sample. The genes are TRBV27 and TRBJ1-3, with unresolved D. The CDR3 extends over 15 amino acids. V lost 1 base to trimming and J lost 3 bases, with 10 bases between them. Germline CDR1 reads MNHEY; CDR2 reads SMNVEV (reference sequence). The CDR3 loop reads CASSLFPGSGNTIYF. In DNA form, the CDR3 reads TGTGCCAGCAGTTTATTTCCGGGAAGTGGAAACACCATATATTTT.

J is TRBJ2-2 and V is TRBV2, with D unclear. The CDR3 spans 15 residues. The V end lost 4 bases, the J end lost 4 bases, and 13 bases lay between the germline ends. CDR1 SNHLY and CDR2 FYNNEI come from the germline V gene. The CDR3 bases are TGTGCCAGCAGTGGCCTAGAGGTCGGCACCGGGGAGCTGTTTTTT. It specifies CASSGLEVGTGELFF. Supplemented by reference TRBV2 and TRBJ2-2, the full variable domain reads EPEVTQTPSHQVTQMGQEVILRCVPISNHLYFYWYRQILGQKVEFLVSFYNNEISEKSEIFDDQFSVERPDGSNFTLKIRSTKLEDSAMYFCASSGLEVGTGELFFGEGSRLTVL.

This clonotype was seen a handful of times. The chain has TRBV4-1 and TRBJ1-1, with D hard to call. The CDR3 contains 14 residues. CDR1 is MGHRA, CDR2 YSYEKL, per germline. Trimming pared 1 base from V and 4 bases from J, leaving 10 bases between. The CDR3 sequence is CASSQVRGSTEAFF. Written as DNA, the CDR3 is TGCGCCAGCAGCCAAGTACGGGGAAGCACTGAAGCTTTCTTT.

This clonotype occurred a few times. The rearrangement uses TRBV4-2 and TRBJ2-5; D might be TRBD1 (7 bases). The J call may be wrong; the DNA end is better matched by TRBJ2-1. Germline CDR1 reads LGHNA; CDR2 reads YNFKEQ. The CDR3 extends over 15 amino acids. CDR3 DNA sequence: TGTGCCAGCAGCCAAAGACAGGGAGGCAGGAATGAGCAGTTCTTC. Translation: CASSQRQGGRNEQFF.

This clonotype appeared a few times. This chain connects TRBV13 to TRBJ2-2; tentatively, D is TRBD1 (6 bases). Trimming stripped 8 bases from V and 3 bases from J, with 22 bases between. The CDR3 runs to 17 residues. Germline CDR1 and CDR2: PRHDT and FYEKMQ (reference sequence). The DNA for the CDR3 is TGTGCCAGCCGAAATTTCGGGCAGGGGCAGGACACCGGGGAGCTGTTTTTT. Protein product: CASRNFGQGQDTGELFF.

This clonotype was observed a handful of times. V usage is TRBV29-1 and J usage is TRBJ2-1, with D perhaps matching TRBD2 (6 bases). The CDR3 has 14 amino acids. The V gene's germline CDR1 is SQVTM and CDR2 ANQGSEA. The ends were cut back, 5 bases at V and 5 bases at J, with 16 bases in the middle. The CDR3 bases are TGCAGCGTTCGCGGGACCCATATTCACAATGAGCAGTTCTTC. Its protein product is CSVRGTHIHNEQFF.

The CDR3 nucleotides are TGTGCCAGCAGCCGCACATACTGGACGAATTCCGGGCAGGCCCCCCTTGAAGCTTTCTTT. Protein sequence: CASSRTYWTNSGQAPLEAFF. The chain has TRBV5-5 and TRBJ1-1; D not certain. The length of the CDR3 is 20 residues. CDR1 is SGHKS and CDR2 is YYEKEE in the germline V gene (reference sequence). V was clipped by 4 bases and J by 7 bases, with 35 bases between them.

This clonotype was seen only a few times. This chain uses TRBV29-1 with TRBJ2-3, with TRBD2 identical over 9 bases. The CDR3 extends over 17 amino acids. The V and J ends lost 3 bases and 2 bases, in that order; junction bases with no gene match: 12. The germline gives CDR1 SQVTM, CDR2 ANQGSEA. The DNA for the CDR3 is TGCAGCGTTGATGCTAAACTAGCGGGCCCACTCACAGATACGCAGTATTTT. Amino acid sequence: CSVDAKLAGPLTDTQYF.

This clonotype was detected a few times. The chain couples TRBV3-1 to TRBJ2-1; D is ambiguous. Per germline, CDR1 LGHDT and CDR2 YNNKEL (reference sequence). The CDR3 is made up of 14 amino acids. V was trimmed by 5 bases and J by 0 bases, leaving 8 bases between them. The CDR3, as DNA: TGTGCCAGCAGCGACCTGAGCTCCTACAATGAGCAGTTCTTC. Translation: CASSDLSSYNEQFF.

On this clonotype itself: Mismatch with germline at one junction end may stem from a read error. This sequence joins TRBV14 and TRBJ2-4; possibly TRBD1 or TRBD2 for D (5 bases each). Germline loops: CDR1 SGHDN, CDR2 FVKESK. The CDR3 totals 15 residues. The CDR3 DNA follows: TGTGCCAGCAGCCAAGGTGGGGGTTTTCAAAACATTCGGTACTTC. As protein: CASSQGGGFQNIRYF.

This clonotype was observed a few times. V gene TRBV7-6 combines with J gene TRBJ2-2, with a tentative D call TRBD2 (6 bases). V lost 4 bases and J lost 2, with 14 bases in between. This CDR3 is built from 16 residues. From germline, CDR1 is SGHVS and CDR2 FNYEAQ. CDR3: CASSSKVGGNTGELFF. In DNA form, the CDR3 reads TGTGCCAGCAGCTCAAAAGTGGGGGGTAACACCGGGGAGCTGTTTTTT. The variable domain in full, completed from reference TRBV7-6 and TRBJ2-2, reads GAGVSQSPRYKVTKRGQDVALRCDPISGHVSLYWYRQALGQGPEFLTYFNYEAQQDKSGLPNDRFSAERPEGSISTLTIQRTEQRDSAMYRCASSSKVGGNTGELFFGEGSRLTVL.

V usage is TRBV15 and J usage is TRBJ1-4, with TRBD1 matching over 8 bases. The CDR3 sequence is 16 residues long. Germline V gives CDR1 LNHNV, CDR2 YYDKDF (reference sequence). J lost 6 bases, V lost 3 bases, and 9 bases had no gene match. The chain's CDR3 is CATSSYRGQADEKLFF. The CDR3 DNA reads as TGTGCCACCAGCAGCTATAGGGGACAGGCTGATGAAAAACTGTTTTTT.

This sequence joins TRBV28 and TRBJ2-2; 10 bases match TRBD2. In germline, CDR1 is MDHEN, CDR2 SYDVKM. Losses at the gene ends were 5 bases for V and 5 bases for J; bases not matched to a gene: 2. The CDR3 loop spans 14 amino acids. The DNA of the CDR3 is TGTGCCAGCAGTCTTAGCGGGGGGACCGGGGAGCTGTTTTTT. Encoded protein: CASSLSGGTGELFF.

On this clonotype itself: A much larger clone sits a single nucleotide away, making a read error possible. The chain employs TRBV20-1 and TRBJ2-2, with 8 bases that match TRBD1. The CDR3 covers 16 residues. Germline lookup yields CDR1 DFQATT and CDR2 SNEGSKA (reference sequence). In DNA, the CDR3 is TGCAGTGCTAGAGATGCGCTGACAGGGGACACCGGGGACCTGTTTTTT. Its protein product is CSARDALTGDTGDLFF.

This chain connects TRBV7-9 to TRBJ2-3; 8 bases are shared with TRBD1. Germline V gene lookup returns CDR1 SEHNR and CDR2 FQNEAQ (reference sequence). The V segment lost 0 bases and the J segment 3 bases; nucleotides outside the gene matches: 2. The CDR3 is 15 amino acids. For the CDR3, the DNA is TGTGCCAGCAGCTTAGCGACAGGGGCAACAGATACGCAGTATTTT. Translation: CASSLATGATDTQYF.

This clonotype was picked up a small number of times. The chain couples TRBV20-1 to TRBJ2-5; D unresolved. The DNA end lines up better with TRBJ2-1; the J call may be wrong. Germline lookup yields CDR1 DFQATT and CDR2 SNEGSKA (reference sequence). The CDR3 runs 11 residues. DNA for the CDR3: TGCAGTGCTAGAGATCTCGCAGGGCAGTTCTTC. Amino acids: CSARDLAGQFF.

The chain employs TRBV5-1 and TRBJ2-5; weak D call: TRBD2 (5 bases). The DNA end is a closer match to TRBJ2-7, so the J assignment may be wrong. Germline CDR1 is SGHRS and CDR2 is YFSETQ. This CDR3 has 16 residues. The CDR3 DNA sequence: TGCGCCAGCAGCTTGGGAGAGCGGAGAAACTCCTACGAGCAGTACTTC. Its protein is CASSLGERRNSYEQYF.

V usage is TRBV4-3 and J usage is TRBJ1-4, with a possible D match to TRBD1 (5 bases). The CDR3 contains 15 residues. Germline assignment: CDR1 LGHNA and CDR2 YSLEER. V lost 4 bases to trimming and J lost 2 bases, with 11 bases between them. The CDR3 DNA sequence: TGCGCCAGCAGCCGAGAGACAGTGACTAATGAAAAACTGTTTTTT. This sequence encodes CASSRETVTNEKLFF.

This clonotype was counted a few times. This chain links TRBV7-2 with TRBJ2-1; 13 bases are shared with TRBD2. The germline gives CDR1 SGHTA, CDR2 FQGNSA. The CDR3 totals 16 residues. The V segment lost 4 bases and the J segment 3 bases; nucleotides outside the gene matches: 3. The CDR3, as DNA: TGTGCCAGCAGCTCGGGACTAGCGGGGATCTACAATGAGCAGTTCTTC. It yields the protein CASSSGLAGIYNEQFF.

The CDR3 DNA reads as TGTGCCAGCAGTTCCGACGGATACTACGAGCAGTACTTC. It codes for CASSSDGYYEQYF. V usage is TRBV6-5 and J usage is TRBJ2-7; D is undetermined. Trimming pared 4 bases from V and 3 bases from J, leaving 10 bases between. The V gene's germline CDR1 is MNHEY and CDR2 SVGAGI. The CDR3 has 13 residues.

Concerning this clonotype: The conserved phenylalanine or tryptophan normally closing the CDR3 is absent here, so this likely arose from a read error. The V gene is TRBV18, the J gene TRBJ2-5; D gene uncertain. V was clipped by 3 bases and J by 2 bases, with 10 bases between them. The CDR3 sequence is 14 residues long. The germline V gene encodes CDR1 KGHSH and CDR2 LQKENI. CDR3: CASSPRHLQETQYS. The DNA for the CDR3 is TGTGCCAGCTCACCTCGGCACTTACAAGAGACCCAGTACTCC.

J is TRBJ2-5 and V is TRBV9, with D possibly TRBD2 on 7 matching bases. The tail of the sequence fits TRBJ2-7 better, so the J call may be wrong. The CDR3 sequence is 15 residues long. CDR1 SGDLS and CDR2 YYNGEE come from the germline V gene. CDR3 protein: CASSVEDGGPYEQYF. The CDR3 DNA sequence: TGTGCCAGCAGCGTCGAGGACGGGGGGCCCTACGAGCAGTACTTC.

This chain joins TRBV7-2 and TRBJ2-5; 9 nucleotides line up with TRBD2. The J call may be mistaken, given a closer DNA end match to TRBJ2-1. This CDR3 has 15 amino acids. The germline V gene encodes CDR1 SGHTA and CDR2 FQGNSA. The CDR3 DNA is TGTGCCAGCAGCTTAGGGATACTAGCGGGTAATGAGCAGTTCTTC. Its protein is CASSLGILAGNEQFF.

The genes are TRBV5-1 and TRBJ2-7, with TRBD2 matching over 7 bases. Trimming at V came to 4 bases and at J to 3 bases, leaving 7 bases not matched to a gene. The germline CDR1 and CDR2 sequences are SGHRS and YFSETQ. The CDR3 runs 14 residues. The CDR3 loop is CASSPSGGFYEQYF. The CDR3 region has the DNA TGCGCCAGCAGCCCTAGCGGAGGTTTCTACGAGCAGTACTTC.

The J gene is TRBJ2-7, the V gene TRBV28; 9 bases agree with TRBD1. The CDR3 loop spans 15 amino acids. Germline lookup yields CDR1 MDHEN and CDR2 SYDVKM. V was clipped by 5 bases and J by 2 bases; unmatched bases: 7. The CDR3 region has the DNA TGTGCCAGCAGTCCAACAGGGGGCTCCGCCTACGAGCAGTACTTC. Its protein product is CASSPTGGSAYEQYF.

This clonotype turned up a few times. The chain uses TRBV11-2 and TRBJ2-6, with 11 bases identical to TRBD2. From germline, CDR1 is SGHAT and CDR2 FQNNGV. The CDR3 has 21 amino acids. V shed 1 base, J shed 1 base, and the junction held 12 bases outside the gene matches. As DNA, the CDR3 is TGTGCCAGCAGCTTAGTCCAGGTCCTAGCGGGAGGTTCTTCTGGGGCCAACGTCCTGACTTTC. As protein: CASSLVQVLAGGSSGANVLTF.

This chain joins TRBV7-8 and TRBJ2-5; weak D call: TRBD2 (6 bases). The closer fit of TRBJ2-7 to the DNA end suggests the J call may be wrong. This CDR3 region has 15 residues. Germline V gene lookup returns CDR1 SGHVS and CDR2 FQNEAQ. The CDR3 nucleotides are TGTGCCAGCAGCTTAAACGTCGCGGGAAGGTACGAGCAGTACTTC. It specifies CASSLNVAGRYEQYF.

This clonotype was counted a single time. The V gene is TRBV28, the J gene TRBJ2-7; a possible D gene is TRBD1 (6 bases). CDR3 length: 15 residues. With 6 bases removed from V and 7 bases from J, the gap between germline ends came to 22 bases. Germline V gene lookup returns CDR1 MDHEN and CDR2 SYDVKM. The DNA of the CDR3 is TGTGCCAGCAGACCGACTACAGGGCACTACAATGAGCAGTACTTC. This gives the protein CASRPTTGHYNEQYF.

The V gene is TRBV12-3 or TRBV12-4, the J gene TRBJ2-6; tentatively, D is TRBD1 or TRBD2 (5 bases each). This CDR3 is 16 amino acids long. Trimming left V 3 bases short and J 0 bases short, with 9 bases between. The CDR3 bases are TGTGCCAGCAGTTTGGGACGGTCCTCTGGGGCCAACGTCCTGACTTTC. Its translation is CASSLGRSSGANVLTF.

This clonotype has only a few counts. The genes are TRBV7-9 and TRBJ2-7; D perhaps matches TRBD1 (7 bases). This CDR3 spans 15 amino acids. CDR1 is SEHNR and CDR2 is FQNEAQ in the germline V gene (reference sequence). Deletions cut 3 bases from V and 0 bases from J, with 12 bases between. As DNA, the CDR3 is TGTGCCAGCAGCTTGGGGGGACAGACCTCCTACGAGCAGTACTTC. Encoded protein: CASSLGGQTSYEQYF.